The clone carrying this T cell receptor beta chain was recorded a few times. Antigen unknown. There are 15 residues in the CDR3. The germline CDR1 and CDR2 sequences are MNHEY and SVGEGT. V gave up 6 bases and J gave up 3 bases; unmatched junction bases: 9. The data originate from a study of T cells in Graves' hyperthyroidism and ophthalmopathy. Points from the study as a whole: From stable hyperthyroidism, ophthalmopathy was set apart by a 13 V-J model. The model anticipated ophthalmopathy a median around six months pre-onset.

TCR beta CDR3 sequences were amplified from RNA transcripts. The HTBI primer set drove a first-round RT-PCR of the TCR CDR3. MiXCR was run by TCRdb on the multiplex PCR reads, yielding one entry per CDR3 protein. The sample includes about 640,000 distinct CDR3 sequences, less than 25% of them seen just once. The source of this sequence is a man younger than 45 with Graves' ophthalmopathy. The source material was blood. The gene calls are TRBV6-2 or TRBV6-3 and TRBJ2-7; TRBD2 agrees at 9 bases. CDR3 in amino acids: CASSQGLASYYEQYF. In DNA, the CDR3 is TGTGCCAGCAGCCAAGGACTAGCGAGTTACTACGAGCAGTACTTC.